Following are 7 T cell receptor beta chains from one sample sequenced in a study of blood T cell repertoires in COVID-19. Sequencing was performed with immunoSEQ multiplex PCR; in TCRdb, only in-frame clones are kept and a portion is missing. The table lists under 300,000 clones, about 89% of them singletons. What was sequenced was PBMCs or T cells enriched from blood (not recorded which). The receptor source for this set is a man aged 35 to 55 who had recovered from COVID-19.

The chain joins TRBV7-3 to TRBJ2-3, with TRBD2 matching over 11 bases. Germline V gene lookup returns CDR1 SGHTA and CDR2 FQGTGA. V lost 2 bases and J lost 4; bases outside the gene matches: 11. The CDR3 extends over 18 amino acids. The CDR3 region is CASSLSPPLAGEADTQYF. The CDR3 DNA is TGTGCCAGCAGCTTATCCCCTCCACTAGCGGGAGAAGCAGATACGCAGTATTTT.

The chain uses TRBV2 and TRBJ2-7; 8 nucleotides match TRBD1. CDR1 SNHLY and CDR2 FYNNEI come from the germline V gene. Trimming cost V 4 bases and J 4 bases; bases outside gene matches: 6. This CDR3 comprises 14 residues. CDR3 coding DNA: TGTGCCAGCAGTGCCAGGACAGGGTCTTACGAGCAGTACTTC. It is translated as CASSARTGSYEQYF. Full variable domain (outside the CDR3, taken from reference TRBV2 and TRBJ2-7): EPEVTQTPSHQVTQMGQEVILRCVPISNHLYFYWYRQILGQKVEFLVSFYNNEISEKSEIFDDQFSVERPDGSNFTLKIRSTKLEDSAMYFCASSARTGSYEQYFGPGTRLTVT.

The chain recombines TRBV2 with TRBJ2-5; tentatively, D is TRBD1 (6 bases). Trimming removed 6 bases at V and 0 bases at J, with 17 bases between. Germline V gene sequence: CDR1 SNHLY, CDR2 FYNNEI. The CDR3 runs to 16 residues. As DNA, the CDR3 is TGTGCCAGCAGCGCCGCCCTTCGACAGGACCAAGAGACCCAGTACTTC. Translated: CASSAALRQDQETQYF. The variable domain in full, with the rest retrieved from reference TRBV2 and TRBJ2-5, is EPEVTQTPSHQVTQMGQEVILRCVPISNHLYFYWYRQILGQKVEFLVSFYNNEISEKSEIFDDQFSVERPDGSNFTLKIRSTKLEDSAMYFCASSAALRQDQETQYFGPGTRLLVL.

The rearrangement uses TRBV9 and TRBJ1-2; possibly TRBD1 for D (6 bases). Trimming took 0 bases from V and 8 from J, leaving 14 bases between them. The germline CDR1 and CDR2 sequences are SGDLS and YYNGEE. This CDR3 contains 14 residues. The CDR3 loop is CASSVAGGAGGYTF. The CDR3, as DNA: TGTGCCAGCAGCGTAGCTGGGGGGGCAGGAGGCTACACCTTC. Supplemented by reference TRBV9 and TRBJ1-2, the full variable domain reads DSGVTQTPKHLITATGQRVTLRCSPRSGDLSVYWYQQSLDQGLQFLIQYYNGEERAKGNILERFSAQQFPDLHSELNLSSLELGDSALYFCASSVAGGAGGYTFGSGTRLTVV.

This chain uses TRBV9 with TRBJ1-3; unclear D gene. V was shortened by 0 bases and J by 0 bases, with 10 bases between the two germline ends. Germline CDR1 is SGDLS and CDR2 is YYNGEE. There are 16 residues in the CDR3. Here the CDR3 reads CASSVGLERSGNTIYF. The CDR3 nucleotides read TGTGCCAGCAGCGTAGGCCTAGAACGCTCTGGAAACACCATATATTTT.

This chain connects TRBV28 to TRBJ1-5, with TRBD1 identical over 7 bases. V shed 6 bases and J 6 bases; nucleotides not matched to a gene: 8. The length of the CDR3 is 14 residues. Germline V CDR1 and CDR2: MDHEN, SYDVKM. DNA for the CDR3: TGTGCCAGCAGCGTCGACAGGGCACGTCAGCCCCAGCATTTT. This sequence encodes CASSVDRARQPQHF.

This chain uses TRBV23-1 with TRBJ1-4; TRBD1 matches at 7 bases. TRBV23-1 is an ORF, and what it does is uncertain. This CDR3 region has 15 residues. V lost 0 bases to trimming and J lost 10 bases; unmatched junction nucleotides: 8. The CDR3 spells CASSQSGPGGGKLFF. In DNA form, the CDR3 reads TGCGCCAGCAGTCAATCCGGGCCAGGGGGTGGAAAACTGTTTTTT.